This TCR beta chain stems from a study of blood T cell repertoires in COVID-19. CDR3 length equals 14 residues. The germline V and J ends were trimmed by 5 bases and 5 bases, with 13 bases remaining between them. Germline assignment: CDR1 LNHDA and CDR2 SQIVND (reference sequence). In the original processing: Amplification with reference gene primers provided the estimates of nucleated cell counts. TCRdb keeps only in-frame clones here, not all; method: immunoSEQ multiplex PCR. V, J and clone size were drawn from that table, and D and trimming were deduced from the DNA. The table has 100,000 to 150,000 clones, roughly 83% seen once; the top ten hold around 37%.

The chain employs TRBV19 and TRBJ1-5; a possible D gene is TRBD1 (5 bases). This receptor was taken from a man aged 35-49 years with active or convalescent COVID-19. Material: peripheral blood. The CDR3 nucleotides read TGTGCCAGTAGTTTACTAGGAGGGGATCAGCCCCAGCATTTT. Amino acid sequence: CASSLLGGDQPQHF.